These T cell receptor beta chains were read from a single sample in a study of Graves' ophthalmopathy and Graves' hyperthyroidism. TCRdb analysed the multiplex PCR reads with MiXCR anew, one entry per CDR3 protein. There are a few hundred thousand distinct CDR3 sequences in the sample; about 16% occur only once, and about 1.6% lies in the top ten. Input material: peripheral blood. The origin of the receptors is a woman aged 18-30 years with Graves' ophthalmopathy. Each CDR3 is given with its conserved first and last residue. Fields, in order: V gene, D gene, clone size, J gene, CDR3 protein, CDR3 DNA. D genes are given only for firm matches. Clone sizes are given selectively: once, few, many, or a class where the clone is expanded.

TRBV12-3/TRBV12-4	.	many	TRBJ2-7	CASSSTGLYEQYF	TGTGCCAGCAGTTCGACTGGCTTATACGAGCAGTACTTC
TRBV30	.	many	TRBJ1-2	CAWVSGVGGYTF	TGTGCCTGGGTCTCGGGCGTCGGTGGCTACACCTTC
TRBV19	TRBD1	many	TRBJ1-2	CASSGDRIYGYTF	TGTGCCAGTAGTGGGGACAGGATCTATGGCTACACCTTC
TRBV4-3	TRBD1	.	TRBJ2-7	CASSQGTGESYEQYF	TGCGCCAGCAGCCAAGGGACAGGGGAGTCCTACGAGCAGTACTTC
TRBV7-3	TRBD1	many	TRBJ2-2	CASSPRTGWGGGELFF	TGTGCCAGCAGCCCTCGGACAGGGTGGGGTGGCGGGGAGCTGTTTTTT
TRBV6-2/TRBV6-3	TRBD1	few	TRBJ2-7	CASRRRGTGSHEQYF	TGTGCCAGCAGACGACGGGGGACAGGGTCCCACGAGCAGTACTTC
TRBV6-2/TRBV6-3	TRBD2	many	TRBJ2-7	CASSYVGRLAGRYEQYF	TGTGCCAGCAGTTACGTCGGTAGACTAGCGGGAAGGTACGAGCAGTACTTC
TRBV9	.	many	TRBJ1-2	CASSVGGDGSYGYTF	TGTGCCAGCAGCGTAGGAGGGGACGGTAGCTATGGCTACACCTTC
TRBV6-2/TRBV6-3	.	many	TRBJ1-2	CVSTYLGFYGYTF	TGTGTCAGCACCTATCTAGGATTCTATGGCTACACCTTC
TRBV7-8	TRBD2	.	TRBJ2-7	CASSSSTSGNYEQYF	TGTGCCAGCAGCTCATCGACTAGCGGGAACTACGAGCAGTACTTC
TRBV30	TRBD1	many	TRBJ1-1	CAWSAGTGDEAFF	TGTGCCTGGAGTGCTGGGACAGGGGATGAAGCTTTCTTT
TRBV19	TRBD2	many	TRBJ2-4	CASSTTAAPGLEVYIQYF	TGTGCCAGTAGTACAACAGCAGCGCCGGGACTAGAGGTTTACATTCAGTACTTC
TRBV7-2	.	many	TRBJ2-5	CASSLGSARGETQYF	TGTGCCAGCAGCTTAGGGTCAGCCCGAGGGGAGACCCAGTACTTC
TRBV30	TRBD1	many	TRBJ1-1	CAWSSGQGSTEAFF	TGTGCCTGGAGTTCGGGACAGGGCTCCACTGAAGCTTTCTTT
TRBV11-2	.	.	TRBJ2-2	CASSLRAGGELFF	TGTGCCAGCAGCTTACGTGCGGGAGGGGAGCTGTTTTTT
TRBV28	TRBD2	once	TRBJ2-7	CASSWREENEQYF	TGTGCCAGCAGTTGGCGGGAGGAGAACGAGCAGTACTTC
TRBV30	.	many	TRBJ2-5	CAWTRGVQETQYF	TGTGCCTGGACCCGAGGGGTCCAAGAGACCCAGTACTTC
TRBV18	.	many	TRBJ2-5	CASSGNSPAQETQYF	TGTGCCAGCTCTGGTAACAGTCCCGCTCAAGAGACCCAGTACTTC
TRBV28	.	many	TRBJ2-1	CASSLGAGLEQFF	TGTGCCAGCAGTTTAGGAGCAGGGCTAGAGCAGTTCTTC
TRBV2	TRBD2	many	TRBJ2-3	CASSPGTSGLTDTQYF	TGTGCCAGCAGTCCCGGGACTAGCGGACTCACAGATACGCAGTATTTT
TRBV27	.	many	TRBJ2-2	CASSSTGEDTGELFF	TGTGCCAGCAGTTCAACAGGGGAGGACACCGGGGAGCTGTTTTTT
TRBV4-2	.	many	TRBJ2-7	CASSQRRVSSYEQYF	TGTGCCAGCAGCCAACGACGGGTCAGCTCCTACGAGCAGTACTTC
TRBV20-1	.	many	TRBJ1-5	CSARASGTGNQPQHF	TGCAGTGCTAGAGCCTCCGGGACGGGGAATCAGCCCCAGCATTTT
TRBV7-9	.	many	TRBJ2-2	CASSWDGTAGRELFF	TGTGCCAGCAGCTGGGACGGAACCGCAGGCAGGGAGCTGTTTTTT
TRBV12-3/TRBV12-4	.	many	TRBJ2-7	CASSLLRGSSYEQYF	TGTGCCAGCAGTTTGTTGCGGGGAAGCTCCTACGAGCAGTACTTC
TRBV12-3/TRBV12-4	TRBD1	many	TRBJ1-2	CASSSPGQGHGYTF	TGTGCCAGCAGTTCTCCGGGACAGGGGCATGGCTACACCTTC
TRBV19	.	many	TRBJ1-5	CASSQTLGSPQHF	TGTGCCAGTAGCCAGACTTTGGGATCCCCCCAGCATTTT
TRBV6-2/TRBV6-3	.	many	TRBJ1-1	CATAPHIPAEAFF	TGTGCCACCGCCCCCCACATCCCAGCTGAAGCTTTCTTT
TRBV10-3	TRBD1	few	TRBJ2-7	CAINGGGRGTGSYEQYF	TGTGCCATCAATGGGGGGGGGCGCGGGACAGGGTCCTACGAGCAGTACTTC
TRBV19	.	many	TRBJ2-6	CASSMSGSGANVLTF	TGTGCCAGTAGTATGTCTGGATCTGGGGCCAACGTCCTGACTTTC
TRBV28	TRBD1	many	TRBJ1-2	CASTSGTGVYGYTF	TGTGCCAGCACCTCCGGGACAGGGGTCTATGGCTACACCTTC
TRBV27	.	many	TRBJ2-7	CASRPDRSTNYEQYF	TGTGCCAGCAGACCCGACAGGTCCACGAACTACGAGCAGTACTTC
TRBV15	.	many	TRBJ1-6	CATSHRVRSSYNSPLHF	TGTGCCACCAGCCACAGGGTCCGGAGCTCCTATAATTCACCCCTCCACTTT
TRBV5-5	TRBD1	.	TRBJ1-5	CASSYGTESNQPQHF	TGTGCCAGCAGCTACGGGACAGAGAGCAATCAGCCCCAGCATTTT
TRBV7-7	.	many	TRBJ2-5	CASSYGTYEETQYF	TGTGCTAGCAGCTACGGGACTTATGAAGAGACCCAGTACTTC
TRBV7-9	.	many	TRBJ1-2	CASSSHTISHGYTF	TGTGCCAGCAGCTCGCATACCATTTCCCATGGCTACACCTTC
TRBV12-3/TRBV12-4	.	many	TRBJ2-7	CASSLASSSYEQYF	TGTGCCAGCAGCCTGGCTTCCAGCTCCTACGAGCAGTACTTC
TRBV7-2	TRBD2	many	TRBJ2-2	CASTLLAGGLGDTGELFF	TGTGCCAGCACCTTACTAGCGGGGGGGCTTGGCGACACCGGGGAGCTGTTTTTT
TRBV6-5	.	.	TRBJ1-1	CASSYSPGAWTEAFF	TGTGCCAGCAGTTACTCGCCGGGGGCCTGGACTGAAGCTTTCTTT
TRBV5-6	.	.	TRBJ1-1	CASTWDPGAPEAFF	TGTGCCAGCACCTGGGACCCAGGGGCGCCCGAAGCTTTCTTT
TRBV19	.	many	TRBJ1-5	CASSITVIQPQHF	TGTGCCAGTAGTATTACAGTTATCCAGCCCCAGCATTTT
TRBV12-3/TRBV12-4	.	many	TRBJ1-6	CASAGRADSPLHF	TGTGCCAGCGCAGGGCGCGCTGATTCACCCCTCCACTTT
TRBV12-3/TRBV12-4	.	many	TRBJ1-5	CASSDDDQNQHF	TGTGCCAGCAGCGATGATGACCAAAACCAGCATTTT
TRBV30	.	many	TRBJ1-5	CAWSTGSHSNQPQHF	TGTGCCTGGAGTACCGGGTCCCATAGCAATCAGCCCCAGCATTTT
TRBV30	.	few	TRBJ1-1	CAWWTVNTEAFF	TGTGCCTGGTGGACTGTGAACACTGAAGCTTTCTTT
TRBV7-2	TRBD2	many	TRBJ2-5	CASSRRQLAGGRETQYF	TGTGCCAGCAGCCGAAGGCAACTAGCGGGGGGCAGGGAGACCCAGTACTTC
TRBV6-2/TRBV6-3	.	many	TRBJ2-7	CASSGPYEQYF	TGTGCCAGCAGTGGACCCTACGAGCAGTACTTC